In this sample, the clone carrying this TCR beta chain turned up a few times. The data derive from a study of T cells after yellow fever vaccination. TCRdb ran MiXCR on the 5' RACE reads and lists one entry per CDR3 protein. The sample holds 230,000 or so distinct CDR3 sequences, roughly 6.8% seen once. This CDR3 contains 14 residues. The germline gives CDR1 SGDLS, CDR2 YYNGEE. V gave up 0 bases and J gave up 7 bases, with 11 bases separating them. Sequenced material: CD4+ T cells sorted from PBMCs, taken on the day of the yellow fever booster vaccination. The chain is built from TRBV9 and TRBJ2-4; D gene unclear. This receptor was obtained from a man aged 25-45 years who received the YFV17D yellow fever vaccine. The CDR3 DNA follows: TGTGCCAGCAGCGTAGCCCCAGGTAGCAACATTCAGTACTTC. Protein product: CASSVAPGSNIQYF.